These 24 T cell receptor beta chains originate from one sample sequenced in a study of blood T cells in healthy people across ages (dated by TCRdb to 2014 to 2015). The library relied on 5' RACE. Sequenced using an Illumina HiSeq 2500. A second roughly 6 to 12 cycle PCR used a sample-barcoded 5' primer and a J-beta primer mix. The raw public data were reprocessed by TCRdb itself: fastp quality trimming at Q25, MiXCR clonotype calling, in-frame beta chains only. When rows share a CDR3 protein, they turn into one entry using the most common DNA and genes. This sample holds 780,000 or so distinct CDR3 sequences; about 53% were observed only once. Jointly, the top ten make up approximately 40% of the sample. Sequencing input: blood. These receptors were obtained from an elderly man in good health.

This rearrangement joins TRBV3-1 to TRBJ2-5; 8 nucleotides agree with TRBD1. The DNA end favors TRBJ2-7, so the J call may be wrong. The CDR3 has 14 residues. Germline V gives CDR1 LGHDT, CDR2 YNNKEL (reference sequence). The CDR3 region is CASSQGTGSDEQYF. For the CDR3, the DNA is TGTGCCAGCAGCCAAGGGACAGGGTCTGACGAGCAGTACTTC.

The CDR3 sequence: CASSLEGEGPYEQYF. CDR3 nucleotides: TGCGCCAGCAGCTTGGAAGGGGAGGGACCCTACGAGCAGTACTTC. V and J are TRBV5-1 and TRBJ2-4; 7 bases match TRBD2. Matching the DNA end better, TRBJ2-7 makes the J call doubtful. The germline V gene encodes CDR1 SGHRS and CDR2 YFSETQ. The CDR3 is made up of 15 amino acids.

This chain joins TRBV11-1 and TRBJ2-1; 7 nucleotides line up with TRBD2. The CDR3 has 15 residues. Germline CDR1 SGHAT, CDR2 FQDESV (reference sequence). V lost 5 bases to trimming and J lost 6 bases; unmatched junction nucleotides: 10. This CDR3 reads CASSAIEERGNEQFF. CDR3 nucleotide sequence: TGTGCCAGCAGCGCTATCGAGGAGCGGGGCAATGAGCAGTTCTTC. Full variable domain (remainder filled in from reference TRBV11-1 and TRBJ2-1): EAEVAQSPRYKITEKSQAVAFWCDPISGHATLYWYRQILGQGPELLVQFQDESVVDDSQLPKDRFSAERLKGVDSTLKIQPAELGDSAMYLCASSAIEERGNEQFFGPGTRLTVL.

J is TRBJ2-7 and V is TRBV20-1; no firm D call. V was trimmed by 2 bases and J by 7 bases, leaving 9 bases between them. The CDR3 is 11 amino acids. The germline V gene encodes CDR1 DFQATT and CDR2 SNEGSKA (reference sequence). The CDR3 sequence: CSARYSREQYF. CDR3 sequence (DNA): TGCAGTGCTAGATACTCCCGGGAGCAGTACTTC.

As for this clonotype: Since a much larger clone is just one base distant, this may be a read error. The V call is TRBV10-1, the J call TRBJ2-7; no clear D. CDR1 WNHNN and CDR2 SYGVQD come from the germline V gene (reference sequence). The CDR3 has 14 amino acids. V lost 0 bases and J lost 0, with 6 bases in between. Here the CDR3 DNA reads TGCGCCAGCAGTGAGTCGAGGAGCTCCTACGAGCAGTACTTC. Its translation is CASSESRSSYEQYF.

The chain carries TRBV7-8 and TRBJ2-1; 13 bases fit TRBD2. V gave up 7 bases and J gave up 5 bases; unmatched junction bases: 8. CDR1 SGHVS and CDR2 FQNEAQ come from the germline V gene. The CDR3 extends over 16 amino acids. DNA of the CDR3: TGTGCCAGCACCATAAGGACTAGCGGGAGAAACAATGAGCAGTTCTTC. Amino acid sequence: CASTIRTSGRNNEQFF.

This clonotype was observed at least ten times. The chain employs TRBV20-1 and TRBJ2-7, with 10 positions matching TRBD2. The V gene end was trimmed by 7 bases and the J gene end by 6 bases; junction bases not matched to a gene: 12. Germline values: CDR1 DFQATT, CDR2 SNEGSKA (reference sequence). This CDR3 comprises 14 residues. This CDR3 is CSVRPGLASLEQYF. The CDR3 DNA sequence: TGCAGTGTTCGGCCGGGACTAGCGTCGCTCGAGCAGTACTTC.

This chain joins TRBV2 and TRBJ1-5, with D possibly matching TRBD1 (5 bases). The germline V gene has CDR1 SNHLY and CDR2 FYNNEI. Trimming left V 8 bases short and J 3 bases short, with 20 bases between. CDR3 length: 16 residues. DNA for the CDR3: TGTGCCAGCCATAGTCGGGGGGGAGTTCACAATCAGCCCCAGCATTTT. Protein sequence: CASHSRGGVHNQPQHF.

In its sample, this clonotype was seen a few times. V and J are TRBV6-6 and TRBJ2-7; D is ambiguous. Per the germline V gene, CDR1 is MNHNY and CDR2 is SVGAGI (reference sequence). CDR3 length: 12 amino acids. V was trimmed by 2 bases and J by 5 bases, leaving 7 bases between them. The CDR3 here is CASSYLKDEQYF. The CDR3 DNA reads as TGTGCCAGCAGTTACCTGAAGGACGAGCAGTACTTC.

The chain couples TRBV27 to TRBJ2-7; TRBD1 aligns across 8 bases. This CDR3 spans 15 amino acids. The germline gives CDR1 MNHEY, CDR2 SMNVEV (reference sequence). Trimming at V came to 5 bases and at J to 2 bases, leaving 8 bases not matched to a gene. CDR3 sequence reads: CASSPRTGSPYEQYF. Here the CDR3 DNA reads TGTGCCAGCAGTCCAAGGACAGGGTCCCCCTACGAGCAGTACTTC.

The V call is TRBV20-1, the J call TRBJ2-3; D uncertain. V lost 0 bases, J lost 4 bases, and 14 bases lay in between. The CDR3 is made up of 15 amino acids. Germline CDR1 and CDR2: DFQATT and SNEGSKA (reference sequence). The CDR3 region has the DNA TGCAGTGCTAGAGATTGGCCTAGACCCCCAGATACGCAGTATTTT. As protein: CSARDWPRPPDTQYF.

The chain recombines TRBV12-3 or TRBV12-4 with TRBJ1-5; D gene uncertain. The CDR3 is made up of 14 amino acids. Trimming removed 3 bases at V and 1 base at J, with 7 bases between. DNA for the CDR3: TGTGCCAGCAGTTTGAAAGGGAGCAATCAGCCCCAGCATTTT. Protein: CASSLKGSNQPQHF.

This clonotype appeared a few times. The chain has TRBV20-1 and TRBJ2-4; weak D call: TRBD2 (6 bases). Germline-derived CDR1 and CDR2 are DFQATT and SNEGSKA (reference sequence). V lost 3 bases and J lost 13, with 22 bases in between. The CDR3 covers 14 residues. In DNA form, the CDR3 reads TGCAGTGCTAGCGCCGTGGCAGGGCGGGAAGAGCAGTACTTC. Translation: CSASAVAGREEQYF.

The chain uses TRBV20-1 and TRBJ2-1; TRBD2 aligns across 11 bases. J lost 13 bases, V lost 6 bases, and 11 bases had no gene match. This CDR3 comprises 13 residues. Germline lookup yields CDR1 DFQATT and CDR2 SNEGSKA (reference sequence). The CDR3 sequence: CSALRGTSGSQFF. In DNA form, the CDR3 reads TGCAGTGCCCTTAGGGGGACTAGCGGTTCACAGTTCTTC.

CDR3 nucleotides: TGTGCCAGCAGTGAATGGGGTAGGAATTCAGGTGACAGAGACGCGTATTTT. Translating it yields CASSEWGRNSGDRDAYF. This chain links TRBV6-1 with TRBJ2-3; D perhaps matches TRBD1 (5 bases). The CDR3 consists of 17 residues. Germline V lookup: CDR1 MNHNS, CDR2 SASEGT. The V and J ends lost 2 bases and 14 bases respectively, with 29 bases between them.

Written as DNA, the CDR3 is TGTGCCATCGGGAGTAGCCCAGAGACCCAGTACTTC. Translation: CAIGSSPETQYF. The chain joins TRBV10-3 to TRBJ2-5; D is possibly TRBD2 (5 bases). The germline V gene encodes CDR1 ENHRY and CDR2 SYGVKD. The CDR3 is 12 residues long. V was pared by 8 bases and J by 4 bases, with 11 bases between.

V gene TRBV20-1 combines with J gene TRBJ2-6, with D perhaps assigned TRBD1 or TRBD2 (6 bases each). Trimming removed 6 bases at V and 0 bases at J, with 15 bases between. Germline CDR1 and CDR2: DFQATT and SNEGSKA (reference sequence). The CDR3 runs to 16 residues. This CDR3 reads CSALGGRNSGANVLTF. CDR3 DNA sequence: TGCAGTGCATTAGGGGGGAGGAACTCTGGGGCCAACGTCCTGACTTTC.

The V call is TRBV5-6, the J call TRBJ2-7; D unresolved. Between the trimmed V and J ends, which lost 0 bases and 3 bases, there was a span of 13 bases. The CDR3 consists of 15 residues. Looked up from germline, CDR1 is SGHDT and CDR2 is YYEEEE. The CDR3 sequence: CASSLDRRLIYEQYF. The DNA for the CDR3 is TGTGCCAGCAGCTTGGACAGACGTTTAATCTACGAGCAGTACTTC. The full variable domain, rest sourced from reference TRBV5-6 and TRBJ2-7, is DAGVTQSPTHLIKTRGQQVTLRCSPKSGHDTVSWYQQALGQGPQFIFQYYEEEERQRGNFPDRFSGHQFPNYSSELNVNALLLGDSALYLCASSLDRRLIYEQYFGPGTRLTVT.

CDR3 sequence reads: CASSQAPPQGSYNEQFF. In DNA, the CDR3 is TGTGCCAGCAGCCAAGCACCCCCACAGGGTTCCTACAATGAGCAGTTCTTC. The chain uses TRBV4-2 and TRBJ2-1; D is perhaps TRBD1 (6 bases). The length of the CDR3 is 17 residues. Per germline, CDR1 LGHNA and CDR2 YNFKEQ. Trimming cost V 1 base and J 1 base, with 14 bases left between them.

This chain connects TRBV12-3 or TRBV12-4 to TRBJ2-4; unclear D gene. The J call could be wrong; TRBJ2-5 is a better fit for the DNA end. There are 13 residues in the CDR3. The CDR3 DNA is TGTGCCAGCGGTGCTGGCAAGGGAGAGACCCAGTACTTC. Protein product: CASGAGKGETQYF.

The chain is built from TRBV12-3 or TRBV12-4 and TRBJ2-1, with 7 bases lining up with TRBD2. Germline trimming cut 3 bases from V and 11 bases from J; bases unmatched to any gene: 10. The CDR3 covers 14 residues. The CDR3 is CASSLELGGLKQFF. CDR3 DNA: TGTGCCAGCAGTTTGGAGTTGGGGGGGTTGAAGCAGTTCTTC.

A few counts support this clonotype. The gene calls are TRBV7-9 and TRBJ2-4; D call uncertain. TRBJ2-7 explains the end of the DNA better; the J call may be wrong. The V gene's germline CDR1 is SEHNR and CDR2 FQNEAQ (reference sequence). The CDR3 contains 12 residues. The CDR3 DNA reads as TGTGCCAGCACCTTTACTTCCAACGAGCAGTACTTC. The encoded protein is CASTFTSNEQYF.

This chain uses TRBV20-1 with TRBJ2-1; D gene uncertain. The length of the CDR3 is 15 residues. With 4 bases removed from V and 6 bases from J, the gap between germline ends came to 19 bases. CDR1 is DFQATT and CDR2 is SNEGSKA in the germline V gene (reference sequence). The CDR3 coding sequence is TGCAGTGCTAAAGATAGGCTAGGACCCCCCAATGAGCAGTTCTTC. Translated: CSAKDRLGPPNEQFF.

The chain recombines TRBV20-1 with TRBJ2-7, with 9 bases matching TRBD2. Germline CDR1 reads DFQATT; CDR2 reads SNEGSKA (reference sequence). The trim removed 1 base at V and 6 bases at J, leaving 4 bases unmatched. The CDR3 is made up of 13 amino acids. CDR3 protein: CSARGLAGSEQYF. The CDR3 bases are TGCAGTGCTAGAGGGCTAGCGGGAAGCGAGCAGTACTTC.